One and the same sample provided the 13 T cell receptor beta chains below, sequenced in a study of molecular identifiers for immune sequencing clone quantification. TCRdb independently ran MiXCR on the PCR reads; one entry per CDR3 protein. The table lists around 480,000 distinct CDR3 sequences, 20% to 25% of them singletons, with about 0.78% in the top ten. The sequencing input was naive CD8+ T cells from blood, with Jurkat cell RNA spiked in. Subset given: FACS-sorted CD8+CD4-CCR7+CD45RA+ naive T cells. The receptors were sampled from a human donor in good health. Some libraries in this study had Jurkat cell RNA spiked in.

The chain combines TRBV19 with TRBJ1-5, with D maybe TRBD1 (6 bases). Germline values: CDR1 LNHDA, CDR2 SQIVND (reference sequence). The germline V and J ends were trimmed by 5 bases and 0 bases, with 14 bases remaining between them. The CDR3 is made up of 16 amino acids. CDR3 coding DNA: TGTGCCAGTAGTGACCCAGGGGAGTATAGCAATCAGCCCCAGCATTTT. This codes for CASSDPGEYSNQPQHF.

Only a few counts were recorded for this clonotype. CDR3 residues: CASSAGSSAYEQYF. The CDR3 bases are TGTGCCAGTAGTGCGGGGTCGTCCGCCTACGAGCAGTACTTC. The rearrangement links TRBV19 to TRBJ2-7; D is possibly TRBD2 (6 bases). V was shortened by 5 bases and J by 2 bases, with 13 bases between the two germline ends. CDR3 length: 14 amino acids. Germline V gene data show CDR1 as LNHDA and CDR2 as SQIVND (reference sequence).

This clonotype was counted many times. The gene calls are TRBV20-1 and TRBJ2-2; TRBD2 matches at 9 bases. CDR3 size: 15 residues. Germline loops: CDR1 DFQATT, CDR2 SNEGSKA (reference sequence). The V gene end was trimmed by 0 bases and the J gene end by 5 bases; junction bases not matched to a gene: 4. The CDR3 reads CSARDYSGRTGELFF. CDR3 coding DNA: TGCAGTGCTAGAGACTATAGCGGGAGAACCGGGGAGCTGTTTTTT.

This clonotype appeared a few times. V and J are TRBV11-3 and TRBJ2-2; 7 positions match TRBD1. From germline, CDR1 is SGHNT and CDR2 YENEEA. The CDR3 is 14 residues long. The V and J ends lost 8 bases and 2 bases, in that order; junction bases with no gene match: 5. The CDR3 nucleotides read TGTGCCAGCTCGGGACAGACAAACACCGGGGAGCTGTTTTTT. Amino acid sequence: CASSGQTNTGELFF.

Concerning this clonotype itself: A read error may explain this, as a much larger clone is one base away. J is TRBJ2-1 and V is TRBV7-9, with D perhaps being TRBD1 or TRBD2 (5 bases each). V lost 5 bases and J lost 10, with 21 bases in between. The V gene's germline CDR1 is SEHNR and CDR2 FQNEAQ (reference sequence). The length of the CDR3 is 15 residues. CDR3 nucleotides: TGTGCCAGCAGCCCAAAGGGACCAAGCACCGACGAGCAGTTCTTC. Residues: CASSPKGPSTDEQFF. The full variable domain, in which reference TRBV7-9 and TRBJ2-1 provide the parts outside the CDR3, is DTGVSQNPRHKITKRGQNVTFRCDPISEHNRLYWYRQTLGQGPEFLTYFQNEAQLEKSRLLSDRFSAERPKGSFSTLEIQRTEQGDSAMYLCASSPKGPSTDEQFFGPGTRLTVL.

This clonotype was counted only a few times. J is TRBJ2-7 and V is TRBV5-5; 13 bases are a match to TRBD2. Trimming removed 4 bases from V and 3 bases from J; junction bases left unmatched: 4. Germline CDR1 SGHKS, CDR2 YYEKEE (reference sequence). The CDR3 is 15 amino acids. CDR3 bases: TGTGCCAGCAGCATCCGGACTAGCGGGAGCTACGAGCAGTACTTC. Its protein is CASSIRTSGSYEQYF.

The chain uses TRBV14 and TRBJ2-5, with unresolved D. Trimming shortened V by 4 bases and J by 3 bases, and 18 bases separated the two germline ends. Germline CDR1 reads SGHDN; CDR2 reads FVKESK. The CDR3 covers 16 residues. CDR3 nucleotides: TGTGCCAGCAGCCGAGAACGGGCAGGTCCAAAAGAGACCCAGTACTTC. Translating gives CASSRERAGPKETQYF.

The gene calls are TRBV10-2 and TRBJ2-2; D ambiguous. The CDR3 sequence is 13 residues long. V shed 6 bases and J shed 3 bases, with 8 bases lying between them. Germline V CDR1 and CDR2: WSHSY, SAAADI. The CDR3 here is CASSDKYTGELFF. The CDR3 DNA sequence: TGCGCCAGCAGCGACAAATACACCGGGGAGCTGTTTTTT.

This clonotype was counted only a few times. This CDR3 reads CASSHGPATGELFF. Here the CDR3 DNA reads TGCGCCAGCAGCCACGGGCCAGCTACCGGGGAGCTGTTTTTT. The chain has TRBV4-1 and TRBJ2-2, with unresolved D. Trimming cost V 3 bases and J 5 bases, with 10 bases left between them. The CDR3 spans 14 residues. Germline CDR1 reads MGHRA; CDR2 reads YSYEKL.

This clonotype has at least ten counts. V gene TRBV6-2 or TRBV6-3 combines with J gene TRBJ2-2; no clear D gene. V was cut by 3 bases and J by 2 bases, with 10 bases left in between. This CDR3 has 15 residues. Germline V CDR1 and CDR2: MNHEY, SVGEGT. CDR3 DNA sequence: TGTGCCAGCAGTTATTACCCACACAACACCGGGGAGCTGTTTTTT. Amino acids: CASSYYPHNTGELFF.

This chain connects TRBV19 to TRBJ2-3; no definite D call. From germline, CDR1 is LNHDA and CDR2 SQIVND (reference sequence). This CDR3 contains 16 residues. The V end lost 4 bases, the J end lost 0 bases, and 14 bases lay between the germline ends. The CDR3 is CASSSRTESSTDTQYF. CDR3 sequence (DNA): TGTGCCAGTAGTAGCAGGACGGAAAGCAGCACAGATACGCAGTATTTT.

This clonotype showed up many times. The rearrangement uses TRBV4-3 and TRBJ1-4; 9 bases are a match to TRBD1. The ends lost 1 base at V and 7 bases at J; junction bases unmatched: 7. The CDR3 is 16 residues long. Germline CDR1 and CDR2: LGHNA and YSLEER. The CDR3 here is CASSQGPGQGSEKLFF. DNA of the CDR3: TGCGCCAGCAGCCAAGGCCCCGGACAGGGGAGTGAAAAACTGTTTTTT.

This chain joins TRBV6-5 and TRBJ2-1; TRBD1 agrees at 7 bases. With 8 bases clipped from V and 5 bases from J, the junction kept 15 bases outside the gene matches. The length of the CDR3 is 16 residues. The V gene's germline CDR1 is MNHEY and CDR2 SVGAGI. The CDR3: CASGYSIQGRDNEQFF. The DNA of the CDR3 is TGTGCCAGCGGCTACTCGATACAGGGGCGGGACAATGAGCAGTTCTTC.